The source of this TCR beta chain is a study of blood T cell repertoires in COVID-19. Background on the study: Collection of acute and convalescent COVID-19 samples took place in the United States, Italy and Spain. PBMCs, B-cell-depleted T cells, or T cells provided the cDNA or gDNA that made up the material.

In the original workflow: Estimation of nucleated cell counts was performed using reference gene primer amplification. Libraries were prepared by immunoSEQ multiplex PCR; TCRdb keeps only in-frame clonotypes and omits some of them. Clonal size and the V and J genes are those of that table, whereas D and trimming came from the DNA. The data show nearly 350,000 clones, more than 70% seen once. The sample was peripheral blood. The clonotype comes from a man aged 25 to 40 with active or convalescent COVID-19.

The DNA of the CDR3 is TGTGCCAGCTCACTGGGACTAGGCACAGATACGCAGTATTTT. Translated, it gives CASSLGLGTDTQYF. The chain uses TRBV18 and TRBJ2-3, with TRBD2 matching 8 bases. Germline lookup yields CDR1 KGHSH and CDR2 LQKENI. The V segment lost 4 bases and the J segment 1 base; nucleotides outside the gene matches: 1. The CDR3 totals 14 residues.